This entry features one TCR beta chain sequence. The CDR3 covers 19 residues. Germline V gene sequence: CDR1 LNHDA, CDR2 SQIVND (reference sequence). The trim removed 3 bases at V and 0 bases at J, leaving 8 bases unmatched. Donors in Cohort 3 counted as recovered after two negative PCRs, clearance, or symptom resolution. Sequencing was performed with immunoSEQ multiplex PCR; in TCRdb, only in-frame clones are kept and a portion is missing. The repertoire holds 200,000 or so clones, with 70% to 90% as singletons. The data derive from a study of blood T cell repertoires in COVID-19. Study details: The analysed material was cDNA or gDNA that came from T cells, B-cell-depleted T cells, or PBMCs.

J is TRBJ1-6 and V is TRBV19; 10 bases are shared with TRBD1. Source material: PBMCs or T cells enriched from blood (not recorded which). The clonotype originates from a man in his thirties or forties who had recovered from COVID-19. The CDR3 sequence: CASSMKMGQGSSYNSPLHF. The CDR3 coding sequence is TGTGCCAGTAGTATGAAGATGGGACAGGGGAGCTCCTATAATTCACCCCTCCACTTT.